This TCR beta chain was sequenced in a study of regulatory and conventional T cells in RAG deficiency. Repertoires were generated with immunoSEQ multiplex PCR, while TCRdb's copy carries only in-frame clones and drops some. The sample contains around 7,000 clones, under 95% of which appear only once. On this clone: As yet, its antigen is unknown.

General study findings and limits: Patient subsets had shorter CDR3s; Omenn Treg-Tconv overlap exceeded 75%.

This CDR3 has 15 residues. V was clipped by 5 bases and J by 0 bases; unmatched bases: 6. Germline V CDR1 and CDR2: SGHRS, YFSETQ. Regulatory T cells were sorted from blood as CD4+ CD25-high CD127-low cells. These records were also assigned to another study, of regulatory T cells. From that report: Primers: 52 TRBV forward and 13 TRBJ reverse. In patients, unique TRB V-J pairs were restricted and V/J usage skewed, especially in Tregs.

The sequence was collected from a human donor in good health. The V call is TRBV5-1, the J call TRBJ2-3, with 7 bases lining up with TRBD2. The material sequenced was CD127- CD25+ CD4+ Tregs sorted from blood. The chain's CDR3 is CASSWGGRSTDTQYF. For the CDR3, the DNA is TGCGCCAGCAGTTGGGGGGGACGGAGCACAGATACGCAGTATTTT.